This T cell receptor (beta chain) originates from a study of blood T cells in healthy people across ages. Together with a sample-barcoded 5' primer, a J-beta primer mix was included in a second PCR lasting about 7 to 11 cycles. TCRdb used MiXCR to reprocess the 5' RACE reads, holding one entry per CDR3 protein. The top ten clones hold around 0.75% of a sample with around 1,000,000 distinct CDR3 sequences, under 30% of them seen once. Study-level points and caveats: It was not known whether donors were CMV positive (a possible confounder of expanded clonotype changes). With unsorted PBMCs, a conclusive comparison of naive versus antigen-experienced cells was not possible.

PBMCs were isolated at a quantity of at least 7 million per sample. The length of the CDR3 is 11 residues. This clonotype was seen at least ten times. Antigen specificity is unknown. The junction differs from germline at one of its ends, possibly a read error. These data were also filed under a second study, of T cells of mothers and their children. According to that study: The yield was over 9.5 million TCR beta CDR3 reads from each mother and around 3.3 million from each child.

The clonotype was recovered from a girl aged 2 to 10 in good health. Sequencing input: blood. J is TRBJ2-3 and V is TRBV12-3 or TRBV12-4; D unresolved. DNA of the CDR3: TGTGCCAGCAGCTTAGTGGATACGCAGTATTTT. It encodes CASSLVDTQYF.